Shown below are 8 T cell receptor beta chains from a single sample sequenced in a study of blood T cell repertoires in COVID-19. The protocol was immunoSEQ multiplex PCR, while the TCRdb copy is restricted to in-frame clones and leaves out a portion. This repertoire shows approximately 21,000 clones, roughly 78% found once; its top ten account for approximately 53%. What was sequenced was peripheral blood. These receptors came from a man older than 75 with acute or convalescent COVID-19.

Here the CDR3 DNA reads TGTGCCAGCAGCTGGGGACAGCAAGAGACCCAGTACTTC. Amino acids: CASSWGQQETQYF. The chain uses TRBV7-9 and TRBJ2-5; 7 positions agree with TRBD1. J lost 2 bases, V lost 4 bases, and 1 base had no gene match. Germline CDR1 reads SEHNR; CDR2 reads FQNEAQ (reference sequence). CDR3 length: 13 residues.

This chain links TRBV5-6 with TRBJ2-1; 11 nucleotides match TRBD2. Trimming at V came to 1 base and at J to 4 bases, leaving 4 bases not matched to a gene. The CDR3 extends over 16 amino acids. Germline CDR1 and CDR2: SGHDT and YYEEEE. The CDR3 region has the DNA TGTGCCAGCAGCTTGACTAGCGGGAGTAAGTACAATGAGCAGTTCTTC. It codes for CASSLTSGSKYNEQFF.

The genes are TRBV7-3 and TRBJ2-1; D possibly corresponds to TRBD2 (6 bases). Germline values: CDR1 SGHTA, CDR2 FQGTGA. Trimming removed 5 bases from V and 0 bases from J, with 14 bases in between. The CDR3 consists of 16 residues. The CDR3 nucleotides are TGTGCCAGCAGCCTATCGGGCGGGGCCTCCTACAATGAGCAGTTCTTC. This encodes CASSLSGGASYNEQFF.

The chain joins TRBV7-2 to TRBJ1-5, with 7 positions matching TRBD1. With 1 base clipped from V and 7 bases from J, the junction kept 10 bases outside the gene matches. CDR1 SGHTA and CDR2 FQGNSA come from the germline V gene. The CDR3 sequence is 16 residues long. For the CDR3, the DNA is TGTGCCAGCAGCTTAGGAGGGAAAGGGGGCGGACAGCCCCAGCATTTT. It is translated as CASSLGGKGGGQPQHF.

V usage is TRBV19 and J usage is TRBJ1-4, with 11 bases identical to TRBD1. Germline V gene data show CDR1 as LNHDA and CDR2 as SQIVND (reference sequence). This CDR3 contains 14 residues. V shed 4 bases and J 8 bases; nucleotides not matched to a gene: 3. The CDR3 sequence: CASSRGQGGEKLFF. The CDR3 DNA reads as TGTGCCAGTAGTAGGGGACAGGGGGGCGAAAAACTGTTTTTT.

The J gene is TRBJ2-6, the V gene TRBV6-5; TRBD2 might be the D (6 bases). Trimming pared 0 bases from V and 0 bases from J, leaving 6 bases between. The CDR3 loop spans 16 amino acids. Germline V gene sequence: CDR1 MNHEY, CDR2 SVGAGI. This CDR3 reads CASSYSGGSGANVLTF. The CDR3 bases are TGTGCCAGCAGTTACTCCGGGGGCTCTGGGGCCAACGTCCTGACTTTC.

The chain employs TRBV19 and TRBJ1-1; TRBD1 matches at 7 bases. The CDR3 extends over 14 amino acids. Unmatched junction bases numbered 4, after V lost 5 bases and J lost 1 base. Germline lookup yields CDR1 LNHDA and CDR2 SQIVND (reference sequence). CDR3 DNA sequence: TGTGCCAGTAGTCCGTGGACAGGGAACACTGAAGCTTTCTTT. Translating gives CASSPWTGNTEAFF. The full variable domain, its missing parts supplied by reference TRBV19 and TRBJ1-1, is DGGITQSPKYLFRKEGQNVTLSCEQNLNHDAMYWYRQDPGQGLRLIYYSQIVNDFQKGDIAEGYSVSREKKESFPLTVTSAQKNPTAFYLCASSPWTGNTEAFFGQGTRLTVV.

The V and J genes are TRBV10-3 and TRBJ1-2; the D gene is possibly TRBD1 (6 bases). The germline V gene encodes CDR1 ENHRY and CDR2 SYGVKD. Trimming took off 2 bases at V and 8 bases at J, with 18 bases between the two ends. This CDR3 is 15 amino acids long. CDR3 bases: TGTGCCATCAGTGAGATAGCACAGGGCTCTTGGGGCTACACCTTC. Its protein is CAISEIAQGSWGYTF.